The 7 T cell receptor beta chains in this list originate from one sample, sequenced in a study of T cell responses to AZD1222 COVID-19 vaccine. Method: immunoSEQ multiplex PCR; TCRdb's copy keeps in-frame clones and lacks some. The profile covers 89,000 or so clones, with approximately 86% appearing a single time and roughly 5.6% taken by the ten largest. The sample was peripheral blood, taken 28 days after the second AZD1222 dose. Source of these receptors: an adult who received the AZD1222 COVID-19 vaccine.

This clone was seen more than once but under ten times. V gene TRBV19 combines with J gene TRBJ2-7, with 9 nucleotides matching TRBD1. The V segment lost 4 bases and the J segment 3 bases; nucleotides outside the gene matches: 7. The CDR3 runs 15 residues. Per germline, CDR1 LNHDA and CDR2 SQIVND (reference sequence). The DNA of the CDR3 is TGTGCCAGTAGTAGCCCGGGACAGGGTAACTACGAGCAGTACTTC. It encodes CASSSPGQGNYEQYF.

This chain connects TRBV6-4 to TRBJ2-1; D is unclear. V lost 6 bases and J lost 15, with 24 bases in between. Per the germline V gene, CDR1 is MRHNA and CDR2 is SNTAGT. The CDR3 runs to 14 residues. The CDR3 sequence is CASRSWTKEGELFF. Here the CDR3 DNA reads TGTGCCAGCAGGAGCTGGACCAAAGAAGGAGAGTTGTTCTTC.

This clone was recorded only once. This CDR3 is CASTRSSVSGVAKNIQYF. CDR3 DNA sequence: TGTGCCAGTACCCGGTCTAGCGTTTCAGGTGTGGCCAAAAACATTCAGTACTTC. The V gene is TRBV19, the J gene TRBJ2-4, with D perhaps TRBD2 (6 bases). This CDR3 comprises 18 residues. Germline V gives CDR1 LNHDA, CDR2 SQIVND (reference sequence). The V end was cut by 7 bases, the J end by 1 base, with 23 bases between.

The gene calls are TRBV6-2 or TRBV6-3 and TRBJ1-1; D is unclear. V was shortened by 2 bases and J by 4 bases, with 11 bases between the two germline ends. Germline V gene sequence: CDR1 MNHEY, CDR2 SVGEGT. The CDR3 length is 14 residues. Written as DNA, the CDR3 is TGTGCCAGCAGTTACGCCGCGGAGGGCACTGAAGCTTTCTTT. Translation gives CASSYAAEGTEAFF.

The rearrangement joins TRBV19 to TRBJ2-1; the D call may be TRBD1 or TRBD2 (6 bases each). This CDR3 spans 14 amino acids. Germline CDR1 is LNHDA and CDR2 is SQIVND (reference sequence). Between the trimmed V and J ends, which lost 3 bases and 8 bases, there was a span of 14 bases. The CDR3 DNA is TGTGCCAGTAGTATCCTAGACAGGAGGGATGAGCAGTTCTTC. This translates into CASSILDRRDEQFF.

This clone was recorded a few times. In DNA, the CDR3 is TGTGCCAGTAGTCGGACAGGGGGCGCGTCTGAAGCTTTCTTT. Residues: CASSRTGGASEAFF. J is TRBJ1-1 and V is TRBV19, with 11 positions matching TRBD1. The junction had 5 bases not matched to a gene; V was cut back by 5 bases and J by 6 bases. CDR3 size: 14 residues. CDR1 and CDR2 (germline): LNHDA, SQIVND (reference sequence).

This sequence joins TRBV2 and TRBJ1-4, with TRBD1 as a possible D gene (5 bases). Germline CDR1 SNHLY, CDR2 FYNNEI. This CDR3 has 14 residues. V lost 6 bases and J 8 bases, leaving 16 bases between the germline ends. CDR3 sequence: CASRDPGAREKLFF. The CDR3 coding sequence is TGTGCCAGCAGGGACCCCGGGGCTCGGGAAAAACTGTTTTTT. The full variable domain, completed using reference TRBV2 and TRBJ1-4, is EPEVTQTPSHQVTQMGQEVILRCVPISNHLYFYWYRQILGQKVEFLVSFYNNEISEKSEIFDDQFSVERPDGSNFTLKIRSTKLEDSAMYFCASRDPGAREKLFFGSGTQLSVL.